The 22 T cell receptor beta chains below were found in one sample sequenced in a study of beta chain features in type 1 diabetes. The study reverse transcribed the entire isolated RNA, so it sequenced expressed TCRB transcripts. Profiled with immunoSEQ multiplex PCR; TCRdb holds only in-frame clones, not every one. The sample carries about 220,000 clones, approximately 10% recorded once. The sample was central memory CD4+ T cells from blood. Source of these receptors: a young man in good health.

Comment on this clone: A far larger clone is one base from this, pointing to a likely read error. V gene TRBV30 combines with J gene TRBJ2-2, with D unclear. Looked up from germline, CDR1 is GTSNPN and CDR2 is SVGIG (reference sequence). Trimming left V 2 bases short and J 6 bases short, with 13 bases between. This CDR3 region has 14 residues. The CDR3 sequence is CAWSRLGLPGELFF. The CDR3, as DNA: TGTGCCTGGAGTCGGCTAGGTTTGCCCGGGGAGCTGTTTTTT.

This clone was recorded a few times. V is TRBV29-1 and J is TRBJ1-1; TRBD1 matches at 9 bases. The germline CDR1 and CDR2 sequences are SQVTM and ANQGSEA. V dropped 4 bases and J dropped 0; count of bases not matched to a gene: 3. There are 14 residues in the CDR3. The CDR3 sequence: CSVVTGGLNTEAFF. In DNA form, the CDR3 reads TGCAGCGTTGTGACAGGGGGTTTGAACACTGAAGCTTTCTTT.

This clone was observed a few times. The V call is TRBV7-9, the J call TRBJ2-1, with 8 bases matching TRBD2. The V and J ends lost 3 bases and 9 bases, in that order; junction bases with no gene match: 13. Germline CDR1 SEHNR, CDR2 FQNEAQ (reference sequence). The CDR3 is 16 residues long. The CDR3 here is CASSFTGTSSTVEQFF. CDR3 DNA: TGTGCCAGCAGCTTCACCGGGACTAGTTCTACAGTTGAGCAGTTCTTC.

This clone was detected a few times. The genes are TRBV30 and TRBJ2-6, with 10 positions matching TRBD1. The germline gives CDR1 GTSNPN, CDR2 SVGIG (reference sequence). The CDR3 length is 17 residues. V was clipped by 3 bases and J by 4 bases; unmatched bases: 9. CDR3 amino acids: CAWRRQGAPSGANVLTF. In DNA, the CDR3 is TGTGCCTGGAGAAGACAGGGGGCACCCTCCGGGGCCAACGTCCTGACTTTC.

This clone was seen many times. The chain employs TRBV4-3 and TRBJ2-7; 14 nucleotides agree with TRBD2. Trimming removed 4 bases from V and 7 bases from J; junction bases left unmatched: 6. This CDR3 region has 15 residues. Germline V lookup: CDR1 LGHNA, CDR2 YSLEER. The CDR3 loop reads CASSRGLAGAEEQYF. In DNA, the CDR3 is TGCGCCAGCAGCCGGGGACTAGCGGGAGCAGAAGAGCAGTACTTC.

The genes are TRBV18 and TRBJ1-1, with D uncertain. This CDR3 has 14 amino acids. V lost 3 bases and J lost 4, with 12 bases in between. CDR1 KGHSH and CDR2 LQKENI come from the germline V gene. The CDR3 coding sequence is TGTGCCAGCTCACCGAAGCTATTGGGCACTGAAGCTTTCTTT. This translates into CASSPKLLGTEAFF.

The genes are TRBV7-9 and TRBJ2-2; 8 nucleotides line up with TRBD2. The trim removed 5 bases at V and 7 bases at J, leaving 6 bases unmatched. The CDR3 is 14 residues long. The germline V gene has CDR1 SEHNR and CDR2 FQNEAQ (reference sequence). The CDR3 DNA reads TGTGCCAGCAGCGCGGGACTAGAGGTCGGGGAGCTGTTTTTT. Its protein product is CASSAGLEVGELFF.

This clone was counted between two and nine times. This chain links TRBV6-1 with TRBJ2-3; possibly TRBD1 or TRBD2 for D (5 bases each). CDR3 size: 16 residues. The germline V and J ends were trimmed by 2 bases and 4 bases, with 16 bases remaining between them. Germline CDR1 MNHNS, CDR2 SASEGT. The DNA of the CDR3 is TGTGCCAGCAGTGAATACGGGTCCCGGGGCGCAGATACGCAGTATTTT. Amino acids: CASSEYGSRGADTQYF.

In its sample, this clone was seen once. This chain joins TRBV5-1 and TRBJ1-1, with unresolved D. V lost 0 bases to trimming and J lost 4 bases, with 10 bases between them. The germline V gene encodes CDR1 SGHRS and CDR2 YFSETQ. The CDR3 consists of 14 residues. Written as DNA, the CDR3 is TGCGCCAGCAGCTTGGTCCTTAGTGGCACTGAAGCTTTCTTT. Residues: CASSLVLSGTEAFF.

This clone has a handful of counts. This sequence joins TRBV23-1 and TRBJ2-7, with D perhaps TRBD2 (5 bases). TRBV23-1 falls under the ORF class, with uncertain function. The CDR3 totals 16 residues. The ends were cut back, 6 bases at V and 3 bases at J, with 21 bases in the middle. The CDR3 coding sequence is TGCGCCAGCAGGGAAAGAGCGGAACTTCTATTCTACGAGCAGTACTTC. Translation gives CASRERAELLFYEQYF.

This clone was observed a handful of times. The chain links TRBV4-2 to TRBJ2-1, with 8 bases identical to TRBD2. Germline CDR1 LGHNA, CDR2 YNFKEQ. J lost 10 bases, V lost 3 bases, and 5 bases had no gene match. This CDR3 has 13 amino acids. The CDR3 loop reads CASSHERESEQFF. The DNA of the CDR3 is TGTGCCAGCAGCCACGAGCGGGAGAGCGAGCAGTTCTTC.

This clone was seen more than once but under ten times. The chain carries TRBV29-1 and TRBJ2-3; 7 positions match TRBD1. V trimming: 3 bases; J trimming: 1 base; junction bases outside the gene matches: 10. The CDR3 loop spans 16 amino acids. Germline V gene lookup returns CDR1 SQVTM and CDR2 ANQGSEA. CDR3 DNA: TGCAGCGTTGACTTGGGACAGACTATTCGCACAGATACGCAGTATTTT. Encoded protein: CSVDLGQTIRTDTQYF.

The chain has TRBV12-5 and TRBJ2-3, with 10 bases lining up with TRBD2. This CDR3 is built from 16 residues. The ends lost 6 bases at V and 2 bases at J; junction bases unmatched: 8. Germline assignment: CDR1 LGHNT and CDR2 FRNRAP. CDR3 region: CASGPPGTSDTDTQYF. The CDR3 DNA follows: TGTGCTAGTGGCCCCCCGGGGACTAGCGACACAGATACGCAGTATTTT.

This clone was seen only a few times. The chain joins TRBV5-1 to TRBJ2-1, with 8 bases matching TRBD1. The CDR3 covers 15 residues. CDR1 and CDR2 from the germline V gene are SGHRS and YFSETQ. J lost 7 bases, V lost 2 bases, and 8 bases had no gene match. This CDR3 reads CASSLDRGLQNEQFF. DNA of the CDR3: TGCGCCAGCAGCTTAGACAGGGGTTTACAGAATGAGCAGTTCTTC. Looking up the rest from reference TRBV5-1 and TRBJ2-1 gives the full variable domain: KAGVTQTPRYLIKTRGQQVTLSCSPISGHRSVSWYQQTPGQGLQFLFEYFSETQRNKGNFPGRFSGRQFSNSRSEMNVSTLELGDSALYLCASSLDRGLQNEQFFGPGTRLTVL.

This clone was observed a handful of times. The genes are TRBV5-1 and TRBJ1-1; no definite D call. Germline assignment: CDR1 SGHRS and CDR2 YFSETQ. Trimming left V 5 bases short and J 1 base short, with 12 bases between. The length of the CDR3 is 14 residues. The CDR3 bases are TGCGCCAGCAGTTCACACTCACAGAACACTGAAGCTTTCTTT. Translation: CASSSHSQNTEAFF.

The chain is built from TRBV5-4 and TRBJ1-1; D may be TRBD1 (5 bases). V lost 4 bases and J 9 bases, leaving 16 bases between the germline ends. Germline assignment: CDR1 SGHNT and CDR2 YYREEE (reference sequence). The length of the CDR3 is 13 residues. CDR3 region: CASSPGQGPQAFF. CDR3 nucleotides: TGTGCCAGCAGCCCGGGGCAGGGACCCCAAGCTTTCTTT.

This clone was picked up a small number of times. This likely traces to a read error, being one base from a far larger clone. Other DNA variants within this sample encode the same CDR3. The chain has TRBV14 and TRBJ2-1; no definite D call. The CDR3 has 12 amino acids. Trimming took 4 bases from V and 10 from J, leaving 11 bases between them. Germline CDR1 is SGHDN and CDR2 is FVKESK. The DNA for the CDR3 is TGTGCCAGCAGCCCAAACATGGGGGAGCAGTTCTTC. It yields the protein CASSPNMGEQFF.

This clone was seen only a few times. The chain combines TRBV2 with TRBJ1-1; D unclear. The CDR3 runs to 14 residues. Trimming removed 5 bases at V and 3 bases at J, with 13 bases between. Germline V gives CDR1 SNHLY, CDR2 FYNNEI. This CDR3 is CASSLTVRDTEAFF. The CDR3 bases are TGTGCCAGCAGTTTGACGGTGAGGGACACTGAAGCTTTCTTT.

This clone was picked up many times. This sequence joins TRBV14 and TRBJ2-5, with TRBD2 identical over 8 bases. V trimming: 0 bases; J trimming: 2 bases; junction bases outside the gene matches: 8. The CDR3 is 17 residues long. Looked up from germline, CDR1 is SGHDN and CDR2 is FVKESK. The CDR3 region is CASSQEPAGVGQETQYF. The CDR3 DNA follows: TGTGCCAGCAGCCAAGAGCCAGCGGGAGTGGGACAAGAGACCCAGTACTTC.

This clone was counted between two and nine times. The chain has TRBV18 and TRBJ2-3, with 7 bases aligning to TRBD2. Per germline, CDR1 KGHSH and CDR2 LQKENI. The CDR3 has 15 amino acids. The junction had 6 bases not matched to a gene; V was cut back by 5 bases and J by 1 base. The CDR3: CASSASSGGTDTQYF. In DNA, the CDR3 is TGTGCCAGCTCAGCCTCTAGCGGAGGCACAGATACGCAGTATTTT. The whole variable domain, filled in from reference TRBV18 and TRBJ2-3, reads NAGVMQNPRHLVRRRGQEARLRCSPMKGHSHVYWYRQLPEEGLKFMVYLQKENIIDESGMPKERFSAEFPKEGPSILRIQQVVRGDSAAYFCASSASSGGTDTQYFGPGTRLTVL.

Only a few counts were recorded for this clone. This CDR3 is CASSPGQGLYEQYF. The DNA for the CDR3 is TGTGCCAGCAGCCCGGGACAGGGCCTCTACGAGCAGTACTTC. The rearrangement joins TRBV5-6 to TRBJ2-7; TRBD1 matches 9 bases. J was trimmed by 3 bases and V by 4 bases; bases with no gene match: 5. This CDR3 has 14 amino acids. Germline assignment: CDR1 SGHDT and CDR2 YYEEEE.

The sample holds a few counts of this clone. The V gene is TRBV11-3, the J gene TRBJ1-1; the D gene is possibly TRBD1 (5 bases). Germline V gene lookup returns CDR1 SGHNT and CDR2 YENEEA. V lost 6 bases and J lost 1, with 6 bases in between. There are 12 residues in the CDR3. For the CDR3, the DNA is TGTGCCAGCAGTCAGGGGAACACTGAAGCTTTCTTT. It codes for CASSQGNTEAFF.